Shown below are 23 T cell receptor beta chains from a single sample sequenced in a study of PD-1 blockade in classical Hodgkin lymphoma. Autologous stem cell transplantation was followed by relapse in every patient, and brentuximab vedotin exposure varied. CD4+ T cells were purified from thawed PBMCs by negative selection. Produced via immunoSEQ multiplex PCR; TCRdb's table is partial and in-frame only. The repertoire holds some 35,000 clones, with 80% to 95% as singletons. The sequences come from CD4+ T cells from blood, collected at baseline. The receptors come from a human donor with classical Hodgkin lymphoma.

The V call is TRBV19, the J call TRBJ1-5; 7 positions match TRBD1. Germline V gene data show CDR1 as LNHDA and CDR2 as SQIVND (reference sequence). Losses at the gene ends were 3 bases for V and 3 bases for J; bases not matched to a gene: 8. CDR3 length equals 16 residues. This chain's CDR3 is CASSIGRQGHNQPQHF. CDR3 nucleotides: TGTGCCAGTAGTATCGGGAGACAGGGACACAATCAGCCCCAGCATTTT.

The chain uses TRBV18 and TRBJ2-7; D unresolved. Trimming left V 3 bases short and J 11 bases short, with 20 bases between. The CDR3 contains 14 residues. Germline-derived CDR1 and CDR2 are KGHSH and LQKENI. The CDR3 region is CASSPSGSDPGKYF. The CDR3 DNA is TGTGCCAGCTCACCTTCCGGATCTGATCCGGGCAAGTACTTC.

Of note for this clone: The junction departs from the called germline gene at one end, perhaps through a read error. The CDR3 DNA follows: TGTGCCAGCAGTTTTTGGGACCTTGACCTCGCCTTC. Translating gives CASSFWDLDLAF. This chain links TRBV2 with TRBJ1-2; D is perhaps TRBD1 (5 bases). The V gene's germline CDR1 is SNHLY and CDR2 FYNNEI. The CDR3 is 12 residues long.

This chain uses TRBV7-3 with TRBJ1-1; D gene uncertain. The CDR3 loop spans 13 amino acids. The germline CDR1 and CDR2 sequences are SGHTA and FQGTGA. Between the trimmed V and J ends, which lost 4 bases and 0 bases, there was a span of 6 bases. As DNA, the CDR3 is TGTGCCAGCAGCTCGGCGATGAACACTGAAGCTTTCTTT. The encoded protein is CASSSAMNTEAFF.

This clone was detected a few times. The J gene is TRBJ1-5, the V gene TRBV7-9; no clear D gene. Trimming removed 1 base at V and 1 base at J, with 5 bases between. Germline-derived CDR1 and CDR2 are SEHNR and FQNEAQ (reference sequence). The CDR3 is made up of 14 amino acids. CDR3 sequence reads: CASSLVDSNQPQHF. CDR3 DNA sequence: TGTGCCAGCAGCTTAGTCGACAGCAATCAGCCCCAGCATTTT.

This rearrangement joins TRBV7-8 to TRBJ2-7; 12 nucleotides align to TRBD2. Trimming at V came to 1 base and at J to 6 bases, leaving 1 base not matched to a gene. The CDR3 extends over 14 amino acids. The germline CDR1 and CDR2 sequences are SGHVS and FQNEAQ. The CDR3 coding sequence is TGTGCCAGCAGCTTAGTACTAGCGGGAGGCGAGCAGTACTTC. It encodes CASSLVLAGGEQYF.

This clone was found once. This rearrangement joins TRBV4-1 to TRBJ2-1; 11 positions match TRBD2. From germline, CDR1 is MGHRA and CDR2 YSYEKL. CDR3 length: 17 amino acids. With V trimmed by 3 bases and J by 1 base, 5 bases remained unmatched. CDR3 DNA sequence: TGCGCCAGCAGCCAGGGACTAGCGGTTGAATCCTACAATGAGCAGTTCTTC. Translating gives CASSQGLAVESYNEQFF.

Here the CDR3 reads CASSVAGQGYGYTF. DNA of the CDR3: TGTGCCAGCAGTGTGGCAGGACAGGGCTATGGCTACACCTTC. The chain joins TRBV2 to TRBJ1-2; TRBD1 matches at 8 bases. Unmatched junction bases numbered 5, after V lost 4 bases and J lost 4 bases. The germline V gene encodes CDR1 SNHLY and CDR2 FYNNEI. The CDR3 is 14 amino acids.

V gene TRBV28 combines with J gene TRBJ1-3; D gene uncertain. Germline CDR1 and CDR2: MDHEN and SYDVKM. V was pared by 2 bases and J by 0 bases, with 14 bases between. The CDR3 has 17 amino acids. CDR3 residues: CASSLISGSTSGNTIYF. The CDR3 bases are TGTGCCAGCAGTTTAATTTCTGGGTCCACCTCTGGAAACACCATATATTTT. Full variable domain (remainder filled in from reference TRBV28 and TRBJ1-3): DVKVTQSSRYLVKRTGEKVFLECVQDMDHENMFWYRQDPGLGLRLIYFSYDVKMKEKGDIPEGYSVSREKKERFSLILESASTNQTSMYLCASSLISGSTSGNTIYFGEGSWLTVV.

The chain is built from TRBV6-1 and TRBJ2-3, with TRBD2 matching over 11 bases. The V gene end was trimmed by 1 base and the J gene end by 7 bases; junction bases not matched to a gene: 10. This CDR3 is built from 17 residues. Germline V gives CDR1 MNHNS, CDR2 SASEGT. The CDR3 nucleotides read TGTGCCAGCAGTGAAGAGGGGGCACTAGCGGGAGTATATACGCAGTATTTT. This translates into CASSEEGALAGVYTQYF.

The CDR3 DNA follows: TGTGCCAGCAGCTTAGTCACCCTGATAAGAGTAGGGCACGAGAACTACGAGCAGTACTTC. Translation: CASSLVTLIRVGHENYEQYF. The rearrangement uses TRBV7-8 and TRBJ2-7; D is undetermined. The V gene lost 1 base and the J gene lost 3 bases, with 28 bases spanning the gap. Germline CDR1 reads SGHVS; CDR2 reads FQNEAQ. The CDR3 spans 20 residues. Full variable domain (rest looked up from reference TRBV7-8 and TRBJ2-7): GAGVSQSPRYKVAKRGQDVALRCDPISGHVSLFWYQQALGQGPEFLTYFQNEAQLDKSGLPSDRFFAERPEGSVSTLKIQRTQQEDSAVYLCASSLVTLIRVGHENYEQYFGPGTRLTVT.

CDR3 bases: TGTGCCAGCAGCCTTTGGGGTACTGGAAACACCATATATTTT. Its translation is CASSLWGTGNTIYF. V gene TRBV5-4 combines with J gene TRBJ1-3, with D unclear. The CDR3 loop spans 14 amino acids. Trimming removed 4 bases at V and 2 bases at J, with 10 bases between. The germline V gene encodes CDR1 SGHNT and CDR2 YYREEE (reference sequence).

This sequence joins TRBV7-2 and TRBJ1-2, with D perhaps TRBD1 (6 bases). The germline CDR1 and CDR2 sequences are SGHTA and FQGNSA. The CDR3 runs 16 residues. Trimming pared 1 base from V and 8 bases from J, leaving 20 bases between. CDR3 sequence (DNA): TGTGCCAGCAGCTTAGACCTCAGCGGGGGCTGGGGCGGCTACACCTTC. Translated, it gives CASSLDLSGGWGGYTF.

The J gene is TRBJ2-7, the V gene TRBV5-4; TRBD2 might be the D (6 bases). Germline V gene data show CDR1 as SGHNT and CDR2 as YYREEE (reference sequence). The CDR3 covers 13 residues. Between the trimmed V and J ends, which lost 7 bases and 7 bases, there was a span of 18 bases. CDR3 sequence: CASSVDGAGEQYF. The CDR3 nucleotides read TGTGCCAGCTCGGTTGATGGGGCGGGAGAGCAGTACTTC.

The CDR3 coding sequence is TGTGCCAGCAGTTACGGGACAGGGGCGAAACACATTCAGTACTTC. It yields the protein CASSYGTGAKHIQYF. The chain carries TRBV6-5 and TRBJ2-4, with TRBD1 matching over 10 bases. The CDR3 is made up of 15 amino acids. CDR1 and CDR2 (germline): MNHEY, SVGAGI. The ends lost 2 bases at V and 8 bases at J; junction bases unmatched: 6.

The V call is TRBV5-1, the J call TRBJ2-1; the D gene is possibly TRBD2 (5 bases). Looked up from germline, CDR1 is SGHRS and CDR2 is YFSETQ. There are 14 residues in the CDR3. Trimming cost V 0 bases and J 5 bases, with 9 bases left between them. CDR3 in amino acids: CASSLGRGNNEQFF. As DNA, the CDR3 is TGCGCCAGCAGCTTGGGACGGGGAAACAATGAGCAGTTCTTC.

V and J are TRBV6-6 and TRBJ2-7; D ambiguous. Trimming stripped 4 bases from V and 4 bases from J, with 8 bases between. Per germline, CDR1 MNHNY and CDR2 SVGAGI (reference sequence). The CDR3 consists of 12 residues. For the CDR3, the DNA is TGTGCCAGCAGTTTAGTTGAATACGAGCAGTACTTC. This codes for CASSLVEYEQYF.

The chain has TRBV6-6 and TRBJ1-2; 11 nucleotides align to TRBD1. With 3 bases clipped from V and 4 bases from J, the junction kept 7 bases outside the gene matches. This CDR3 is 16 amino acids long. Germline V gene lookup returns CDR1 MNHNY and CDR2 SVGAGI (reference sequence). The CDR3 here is CASSYGQGAGLYGYTF. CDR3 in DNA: TGTGCCAGCAGTTATGGACAGGGGGCCGGGCTCTATGGCTACACCTTC.

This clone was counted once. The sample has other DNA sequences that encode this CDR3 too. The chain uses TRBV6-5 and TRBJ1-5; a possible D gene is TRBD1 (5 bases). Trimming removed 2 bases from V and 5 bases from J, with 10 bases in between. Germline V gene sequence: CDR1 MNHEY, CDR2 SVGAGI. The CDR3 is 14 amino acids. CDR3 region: CASSYGRGDQPQHF. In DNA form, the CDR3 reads TGTGCCAGCAGTTACGGCCGAGGGGATCAGCCCCAGCATTTT.

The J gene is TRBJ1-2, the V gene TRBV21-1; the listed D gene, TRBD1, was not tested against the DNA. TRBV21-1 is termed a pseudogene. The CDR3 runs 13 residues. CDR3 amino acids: CARTGGFGYGYTF. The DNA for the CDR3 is TGTGCCAGAACAGGGGGCTTTGGCTATGGCTACACCTTC.

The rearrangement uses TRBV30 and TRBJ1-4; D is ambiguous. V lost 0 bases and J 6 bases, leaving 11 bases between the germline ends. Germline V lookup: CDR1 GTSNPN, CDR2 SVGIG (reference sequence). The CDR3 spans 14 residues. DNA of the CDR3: TGTGCCTGGAGTGTAGGACCTCCGTATGAAAAACTGTTTTTT. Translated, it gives CAWSVGPPYEKLFF.

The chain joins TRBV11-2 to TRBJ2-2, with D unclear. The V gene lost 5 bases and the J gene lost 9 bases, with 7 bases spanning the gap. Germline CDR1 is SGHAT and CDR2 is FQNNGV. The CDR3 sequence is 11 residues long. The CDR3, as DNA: TGTGCCAGCAGCCCTTTCCGGGAGCTGTTTTTT. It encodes CASSPFRELFF.

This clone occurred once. The CDR3 region has the DNA TGTGCCAGTAGGGACAGGGGTTCCTACGAGCAGTACTTC. It codes for CASRDRGSYEQYF. This chain uses TRBV19 with TRBJ2-7; 9 nucleotides agree with TRBD1. Per the germline V gene, CDR1 is LNHDA and CDR2 is SQIVND (reference sequence). The CDR3 consists of 13 residues. V lost 6 bases to trimming and J lost 1 base; unmatched junction nucleotides: 1.